One sample yielded the 18 T cell receptor beta chains listed below, sequenced in a study of glioma-infiltrating T cells. Amplification of TCR alpha and beta CDR3 regions from RNA used iRepertoire nested multiplex PCR. Each CDR3 protein gets one entry after TCRdb re-called the multiplex PCR reads with MiXCR. The sample records more than 300,000 distinct CDR3 sequences, roughly two fifths being singletons. Sequenced sample: glioma tissue, nonneoplastic brain tissue, or PBMCs (not recorded which). The source is a human donor with low-grade glioma or glioblastoma, undergoing nonglioma brain surgery, or in good health (not recorded which).

As for this clonotype: A single base separates this from a much larger clone, so it may be a read error. The chain is built from TRBV7-2 and TRBJ2-7; D gene uncertain. The CDR3 contains 13 residues. Germline V gives CDR1 SGHTA, CDR2 FQGNSA. The CDR3 loop is CASSLYYSSEQHF. The DNA of the CDR3 is TGTGCCAGCAGTTTATACTACTCGTCCGAGCAGCACTTC. The full variable domain, rest sourced from reference TRBV7-2 and TRBJ2-7, is GAGVSQSPSNKVTEKGKDVELRCDPISGHTALYWYRQSLGQGLEFLIYFQGNSAPDKSGLPSDRFSAERTGGSVSTLTIQRTQQEDSAVYLCASSLYYSSEQHFGPGTRLTVT.

There are a few counts of this clonotype. This sequence joins TRBV2 and TRBJ2-7, with a possible D match to TRBD2 (6 bases). CDR1 is SNHLY and CDR2 is FYNNEI in the germline V gene. V shed 0 bases and J shed 3 bases, with 12 bases lying between them. The CDR3 has 15 amino acids. The chain's CDR3 is CASSEAGLRVYEQYF. The CDR3 nucleotides read TGTGCCAGCAGTGAAGCGGGACTCCGGGTCTACGAGCAGTACTTC.

This sequence joins TRBV6-2 or TRBV6-3 and TRBJ2-3; the D gene could be TRBD1 or TRBD2 (5 bases each). The CDR3 extends over 13 amino acids. CDR1 and CDR2 (germline): MNHEY, SVGEGT. V lost 4 bases and J lost 1, with 6 bases in between. The CDR3 DNA reads TGTGCCAGCAGTTCGGGGCGCACAGATACGCAGTATTTT. This sequence encodes CASSSGRTDTQYF.

This clonotype was counted at least ten times. This chain links TRBV6-2 or TRBV6-3 with TRBJ2-3; D remains ambiguous. Germline loops: CDR1 MNHEY, CDR2 SVGEGT. Deletions cut 6 bases from V and 5 bases from J, with 15 bases between. The CDR3 is made up of 14 amino acids. CDR3 bases: TGTGCCAGCAGGGGCGTAGGAGCGATAGATACGCAGTATTTT. Protein product: CASRGVGAIDTQYF.

The V call is TRBV28, the J call TRBJ2-5; D perhaps matches TRBD2 (5 bases). CDR3 length: 13 amino acids. The V gene's germline CDR1 is MDHEN and CDR2 SYDVKM. The ends were cut back, 7 bases at V and 6 bases at J, with 15 bases in the middle. CDR3 protein: CASTWQDLKTQYF. CDR3 in DNA: TGTGCCAGCACATGGCAGGACTTAAAGACCCAGTACTTC.

The V and J genes are TRBV5-1 and TRBJ2-3, with 8 bases matching TRBD2. V gave up 4 bases and J gave up 4 bases; unmatched junction bases: 8. Germline V lookup: CDR1 SGHRS, CDR2 YFSETQ. The CDR3 runs 15 residues. CDR3 bases: TGCGCCAGCAGCACCGGACTAGCAGAGTCAGATACGCAGTATTTT. Translation gives CASSTGLAESDTQYF.

This clonotype was seen repeatedly, ten times or more. The chain joins TRBV27 to TRBJ2-7; 8 bases agree with TRBD2. Unmatched junction bases numbered 6, after V lost 2 bases and J lost 3 bases. This CDR3 contains 15 residues. Germline V gene lookup returns CDR1 MNHEY and CDR2 SMNVEV (reference sequence). CDR3 nucleotide sequence: TGTGCCAGCAGTTTACTCGCGGGAGGTAACTACGAGCAGTACTTC. Amino acid sequence: CASSLLAGGNYEQYF.

Turning to this clonotype: The junction departs from germline at one end; a sequencing error may be responsible. This chain links TRBV6-2 or TRBV6-3 with TRBJ1-1; maybe TRBD1 (5 bases). Per germline, CDR1 MNHEY and CDR2 SVGEGT. This CDR3 has 16 amino acids. CDR3 nucleotides: TGCGCCAGCAGTGACAAACCTTGGGGGGTGGCCACTGAAGCTTTCTTT. It codes for CASSDKPWGVATEAFF.

The table lists this clonotype with a few counts. The rearrangement joins TRBV20-1 to TRBJ2-2; 7 bases are a match to TRBD2. In germline, CDR1 is DFQATT, CDR2 SNEGSKA (reference sequence). After removal of 3 bases from V and 0 bases from J, the junction contained 1 base not matched to a gene. CDR3 length equals 14 residues. This CDR3 reads CSASGRPNTGELFF. The CDR3 coding sequence is TGCAGTGCTAGCGGGAGGCCGAACACCGGGGAGCTGTTTTTT.

Ten or more counts support this clonotype. V usage is TRBV7-9 and J usage is TRBJ2-7; D not certain. CDR3 length equals 12 residues. Germline V gives CDR1 SEHNR, CDR2 FQNEAQ (reference sequence). V lost 7 bases, J lost 1 base, and 8 bases lay in between. In DNA, the CDR3 is TGTGCCAGCAAGGCACCATCCTACGAGCAGTACTTC. As protein: CASKAPSYEQYF.

The chain carries TRBV7-9 and TRBJ2-6; D is unclear. Trimming removed 5 bases from V and 3 bases from J, with 5 bases in between. Germline V CDR1 and CDR2: SEHNR, FQNEAQ (reference sequence). The CDR3 runs 13 residues. In DNA, the CDR3 is TGTGCCAGCAGCGCTAGTGGGGCCAACGTCCTGACTTTC. Its translation is CASSASGANVLTF.

This clonotype was detected only a few times. This sequence joins TRBV20-1 and TRBJ1-1, with D maybe TRBD1 (5 bases). CDR3 length: 14 residues. Germline loops: CDR1 DFQATT, CDR2 SNEGSKA (reference sequence). Deletions cut 2 bases from V and 0 bases from J, with 10 bases between. CDR3 region: CSARWGGVNTEAFF. DNA of the CDR3: TGCAGTGCTAGATGGGGGGGGGTGAACACTGAAGCTTTCTTT.

Note on this clonotype: A junction end diverges from the germline sequence, so it may reflect a read error. The chain uses TRBV4-2 and TRBJ2-7; unclear D gene. The germline V gene has CDR1 LGHNA and CDR2 YNFKEQ. This CDR3 has 14 residues. CDR3 loop: CASSLGLKSCEQYF. The CDR3 DNA sequence: TGTGCCAGCAGCTTGGGTCTCAAGTCCTGCGAGCAGTACTTC.

This clonotype was observed at least ten times. The rearrangement uses TRBV12-3 or TRBV12-4 and TRBJ2-7, with a weak D call TRBD2 (6 bases). The V end was cut by 6 bases, the J end by 2 bases, with 17 bases between. The CDR3 has 15 residues. The CDR3 DNA sequence: TGTGCCAGCAGCGCACCGGGGGTGGGCACCTACGAGCAGTACTTC. It is translated as CASSAPGVGTYEQYF.

Notes on this clonotype: With a much larger clone just one base away, this may be a read error. The chain carries TRBV29-1 and TRBJ2-3; no clear D gene. This CDR3 comprises 13 residues. Germline assignment: CDR1 SQVTM and CDR2 ANQGSEA. The CDR3 here is CSVVRVSTDTKYF. CDR3 DNA sequence: TGCAGCGTTGTCCGGGTTAGCACAGATACGAAGTATTTT.

This clonotype was seen many times. The rearrangement uses TRBV27 and TRBJ2-7, with TRBD1 as a possible D gene (6 bases). Trimming took 0 bases from V and 1 from J, leaving 22 bases between them. CDR3 length: 19 residues. Germline lookup yields CDR1 MNHEY and CDR2 SMNVEV (reference sequence). CDR3 DNA: TGTGCCAGCAGTTTATCGCCCCGGACAGCCACAGAAGGGTCCTACGAGCAGTACTTC. Its translation is CASSLSPRTATEGSYEQYF.

As concerns this clonotype: The junction departs from the called germline gene at one end, perhaps through a read error. The chain couples TRBV10-3 to TRBJ2-1; possible D gene TRBD1, 6 bases. Germline lookup yields CDR1 ENHRY and CDR2 SYGVKD. This CDR3 is 15 amino acids long. The CDR3 coding sequence is TGTGCCATCAGTGAGTATGCCAGGGGAAGCTATGGCTACGCCTTC. Amino acid sequence: CAISEYARGSYGYAF.

This chain connects TRBV9 to TRBJ1-6, with D possibly TRBD1 on 5 matching bases. V gave up 0 bases and J gave up 9 bases, with 16 bases separating them. CDR3 size: 16 residues. Germline V lookup: CDR1 SGDLS, CDR2 YYNGEE. CDR3: CASSVGDFRAGSPLHF. CDR3 nucleotides: TGTGCCAGCAGCGTAGGGGACTTTCGGGCCGGTTCACCCCTCCACTTT.